Given below is one T cell receptor (beta chain) in context. A read error may be the cause here, since a much bigger clone is one base away. TCRdb reprocessed the 5' RACE reads with MiXCR, giving one entry per CDR3 protein. The repertoire includes 150,000 to 200,000 distinct CDR3 sequences, around 10% of them detected once, and roughly 29% sits in the top ten. The sample comes from a study of CD8 T cells in ankylosing spondylitis. The CDR3 runs to 15 residues. Looked up from germline, CDR1 is SGDLS and CDR2 is YYNGEE. The rearrangement uses TRBV9 and TRBJ1-2; D is uncertain. This TCR was recovered from a male donor with ankylosing spondylitis or in good health (not recorded which). The sequenced sample was blood, either unsorted or a sorted T cell fraction (not recorded which). Here the CDR3 reads CTSSVDSFGSYGYTF. CDR3 nucleotide sequence: TGTACCAGCAGCGTAGATTCATTTGGAAGCTATGGCTACACCTTC.